This T cell receptor (beta chain) was identified in a study of T cell changes during pregnancy in multiple sclerosis. Looked up from germline, CDR1 is MNHEY and CDR2 is SMNVEV (reference sequence). V lost 0 bases, J lost 4 bases, and 5 bases stayed unmatched. The CDR3 sequence is 15 residues long. Sequencing used immunoSEQ multiplex PCR; TCRdb keeps in-frame clones, though not all of them. The sample contains around 34,000 clones, about 95% of which appear only once. The sample here was CD4+ T cells from peripheral blood mononuclear cells, taken in the second trimester of pregnancy. This chain joins TRBV27 and TRBJ2-7, with TRBD1 matching over 8 bases. The TCR originated in a female donor with multiple sclerosis, enrolled in a pregnancy study. The CDR3 reads CASSLSTDRVYEQYF. The CDR3 DNA is TGTGCCAGCAGTTTATCGACGGACAGGGTGTACGAGCAGTACTTC.